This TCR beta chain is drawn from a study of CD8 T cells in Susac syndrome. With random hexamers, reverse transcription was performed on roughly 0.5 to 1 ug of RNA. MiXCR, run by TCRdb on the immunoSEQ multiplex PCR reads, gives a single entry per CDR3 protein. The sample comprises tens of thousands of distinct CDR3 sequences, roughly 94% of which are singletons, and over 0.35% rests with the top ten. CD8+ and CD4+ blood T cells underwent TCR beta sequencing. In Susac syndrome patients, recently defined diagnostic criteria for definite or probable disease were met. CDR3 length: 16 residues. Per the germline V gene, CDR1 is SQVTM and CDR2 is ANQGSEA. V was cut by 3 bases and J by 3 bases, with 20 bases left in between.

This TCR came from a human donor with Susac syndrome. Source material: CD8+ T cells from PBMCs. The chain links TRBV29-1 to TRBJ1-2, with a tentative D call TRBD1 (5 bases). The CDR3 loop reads CSVEGDGSADYYGYTF. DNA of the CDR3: TGCAGCGTTGAGGGGGACGGGTCAGCGGATTACTATGGCTACACCTTC.